A selection of T cell receptor beta chains follows, all from one sample in a study of T cell repertoires in cytomegalovirus infection. These TCRs' antigens remain unknown. TCRdb used MiXCR to reprocess the reads, holding one entry per CDR3 protein. The data show tens of thousands of distinct CDR3 sequences, with roughly 22% seen just once and 15% to 20% held by the top ten. Specimen: PBMCs, sequenced either directly or after in vitro stimulation (not recorded which). The origin of the receptors is a human donor in good health (CMV status not recorded). Some clones in this sample may be carry-over from other donors' samples. Each CDR3 is given with its conserved first and last residue. Fields, in order: J gene, clone size, D gene, V gene, CDR3 DNA, CDR3 protein. A D gene is named only where the DNA matches it firmly. Only part of the rows carry a size: once, few, many, or a class if the clone is expanded.

TRBJ2-2	.	.	TRBV7-2	TGTGCCAGCAGCTTAGAATTGGCGTTCCCCGGGGAGCTGTTTTTT	CASSLELAFPGELFF
TRBJ2-7	many	TRBD1	TRBV7-9	TGTGCCAGCAGCCCATTGTCGGGACAGGGGGGTCCCTACGAGCAGTACTTC	CASSPLSGQGGPYEQYF
TRBJ2-2	.	.	TRBV20-1	TGCAGTGCTTTTATAGCGAACACCGGGGAGCTGTTTTTT	CSAFIANTGELFF
TRBJ1-1	.	.	TRBV7-2	TGTGCCAGCAGCTTAGCCATGTACCTGAACACTGAAGCTTTCTTT	CASSLAMYLNTEAFF
TRBJ2-1	many	.	TRBV12-3/TRBV12-4	TGTGCCAGCAGTTTAAGGGAGGAATGGCAGTTCTTC	CASSLREEWQFF
TRBJ2-1	many	.	TRBV7-2	TGTGCCAGCAGCCCCGGCCCGAGGAATGAGGGTGAGCAGTTCTTC	CASSPGPRNEGEQFF
TRBJ2-1	.	.	TRBV5-6	TGTGCCAGCACACCCATAATCCGCGTGGGGACTGACTACAATGAGCAGTTCTTC	CASTPIIRVGTDYNEQFF
TRBJ1-5	.	.	TRBV2	TGTGCCAGTCTACAGGACTCGGGCCAGCCCCAGCATTTT	CASLQDSGQPQHF
TRBJ1-2	medium-sized	.	TRBV4-1	TGCGCCAGCAGACAAAGACAGACCGCTAACTATGGCTACACCTTC	CASRQRQTANYGYTF
TRBJ2-1	few	.	TRBV28	TGTGCCAGCAGTCCGAATAGTTGGGGGGTTGTGAATGAGCAGTTCTTC	CASSPNSWGVVNEQFF
TRBJ2-1	medium-sized	.	TRBV7-6	TGTGCCAGCAGCCAGATGGGGGCCGGATCCTACAATGAGCAGTTCTTC	CASSQMGAGSYNEQFF
TRBJ2-4	many	TRBD1	TRBV7-2	TGTGCCAGCAGCCATATCGGACAGGGAAACATTCAGTACTTC	CASSHIGQGNIQYF
TRBJ1-3	few	TRBD1	TRBV10-3	TGTGCCATCAGGGGGACAGGGGGCGAAGAAAACACCATATATTTT	CAIRGTGGEENTIYF
TRBJ2-7	.	TRBD2	TRBV20-1	TGCAGTGCTCAGATGTCCACTAGCGGCTCCTACGAGCAGTACTTC	CSAQMSTSGSYEQYF
TRBJ2-3	.	TRBD2	TRBV30	TGTGCCTCCTCCAGCGGGAGTAGCGCAGATACGCAGTATTTT	CASSSGSSADTQYF
TRBJ2-1	many	TRBD2	TRBV6-2/TRBV6-3	TGTGCCAGCAGTTACGTGTTGGGGGACCGGGAGGATGAGCAGTTCTTC	CASSYVLGDREDEQFF
TRBJ1-3	few	.	TRBV12-3/TRBV12-4	TGTGCCAGCAGTTTTTCCCCAGTCGAAAACACCATATATTTT	CASSFSPVENTIYF
TRBJ1-3	many	.	TRBV12-3/TRBV12-4	TGTGCCAGCAGTTTAGCTGGGTCTGGAAACACCATATATTTT	CASSLAGSGNTIYF
TRBJ2-7	.	.	TRBV7-9	TGTGCCAGCAGCCGCGGCCTCGAGCAGTACTTC	CASSRGLEQYF
TRBJ2-7	many	.	TRBV11-2	TGTGCCAGCAGCTTAGGAGGGGGACAATACTACGAGCAGTACTTC	CASSLGGGQYYEQYF
TRBJ2-5	few	TRBD2	TRBV19	TGTGCCAGTAGGCCGGCGGGAGTTGAGACCCAGTACTTC	CASRPAGVETQYF
TRBJ2-5	.	TRBD1	TRBV7-2	TGTGCCAGCAGATCACAGACAGGGGGGGGAGAGACCCAGTACTTC	CASRSQTGGGETQYF
TRBJ2-5	.	TRBD2	TRBV3-1	TGTGCCAGCAGCCAAGATAGACTAGCGGGGGGAGAGACCCAGTACTTC	CASSQDRLAGGETQYF
TRBJ1-6	few	TRBD1	TRBV12-3/TRBV12-4	TGTGCCAGCAGTACGGGACAGGGATACGACCTCCACTTT	CASSTGQGYDLHF
TRBJ2-5	.	TRBD2	TRBV20-1	TGCAGTGCTAGAGAAGCGGGAGGGTACCAAGAGACCCAGTACTTC	CSAREAGGYQETQYF
TRBJ2-1	.	.	TRBV7-2	TGTGCCAGCAGCTTAGTCGCGGATGCCTACAATGAGCAGTTCTTC	CASSLVADAYNEQFF
TRBJ1-1	.	.	TRBV12-3/TRBV12-4	TGTGCCAGCACCGGATGGAGGAACACTGAAGCTTTCTTT	CASTGWRNTEAFF
TRBJ1-3	.	.	TRBV7-6	TGTGCCAGCAGCCCCCGATCCGTTTTCGGAAACACCATATATTTT	CASSPRSVFGNTIYF
TRBJ2-2	.	TRBD2	TRBV2	TGTGCCAGCAGTGGCGGGACTAGCGGACGCACCGGGGAGCTGTTTTTT	CASSGGTSGRTGELFF
TRBJ1-2	.	TRBD1	TRBV7-8	TGTGCCAGCAGCTTAGCAGAGACAGGGATCGGCTACACCTTC	CASSLAETGIGYTF
TRBJ2-7	few	TRBD2	TRBV13	TGTGCCAGCAGTACCGGGGGGTACGAGCAGTACTTC	CASSTGGYEQYF
TRBJ2-7	.	.	TRBV6-6	TGTGCCAGCAGTTACCAACCAGATTCCTACGAGCAGTACTTC	CASSYQPDSYEQYF
TRBJ2-5	few	TRBD2	TRBV4-1	TGCGCCAGCAGCCAGATCAGGGAGGGGGAGACCCAGTACTTC	CASSQIREGETQYF
TRBJ1-1	many	.	TRBV7-2	TGTGCCAGCAGCTCCTCTATTGCGAACACTGAAGCTTTCTTT	CASSSSIANTEAFF
TRBJ2-7	.	.	TRBV7-8	TGTGCCAGCAGCCCCCACCCTCCCTACGAGCAGTACTTC	CASSPHPPYEQYF
TRBJ2-3	many	.	TRBV7-2	TGTGCCAGCAGCCGTGATTGGGGCGATACGCAGTATTTT	CASSRDWGDTQYF
TRBJ2-7	.	.	TRBV28	TGTGCCAGCAGTTTCGAGAACGACTACGAGCAGTACTTC	CASSFENDYEQYF
TRBJ2-5	many	.	TRBV11-2	TGTGCCAGCAGCTTAGCCCAAGAGACCCAGTACTTC	CASSLAQETQYF
TRBJ2-1	.	TRBD2	TRBV20-1	TGCAGTGCTAGAGATGGACTAGCGGGAGTAGAATTTGAGCAGTTCTTC	CSARDGLAGVEFEQFF
TRBJ2-6	few	.	TRBV19	TGTGCCAGTAGTACAAGATCCGGGGCCAACGTCCTGACTTTC	CASSTRSGANVLTF
TRBJ2-1	.	.	TRBV14	TGTGCCAGCAGCCACTGGGGCAATGAGCAGTTCTTC	CASSHWGNEQFF
TRBJ1-1	many	.	TRBV29-1	TGCAGCGCCAAGTGGACTGAAGCTTTCTTT	CSAKWTEAFF
TRBJ2-7	.	TRBD1	TRBV10-3	TGTGCCATCAGTGCCGGAACCGGGACAGTCTACTCCTACGAGCAGTACTTC	CAISAGTGTVYSYEQYF
TRBJ2-3	few	.	TRBV28	TGTGCCAGCAGGGGCGGGGTAGCCACAGATACGCAGTATTTT	CASRGGVATDTQYF
TRBJ2-7	few	.	TRBV12-3/TRBV12-4	TGTGCCAGCAGCCCTCGTCCAAGTACCTACGAGCAGTACTTC	CASSPRPSTYEQYF
TRBJ1-1	many	TRBD1	TRBV3-1	TGTGCCAGCAGCCAAGATTACGTAAGACAGGGGAACACTGAAGCTTTCTTT	CASSQDYVRQGNTEAFF
TRBJ1-3	many	TRBD1	TRBV7-8	TGTGCCAGCAGTCCAGACAGGGTCGGAAACACCATATATTTT	CASSPDRVGNTIYF
TRBJ2-3	few	.	TRBV20-1	TGCAGTGCTAGAGATGGTGGGGAAAGCACAGATACGCAGTATTTT	CSARDGGESTDTQYF
TRBJ2-3	.	.	TRBV2	TGTGCCAGCAGGGACTTCACAGATACGCAGTATTTT	CASRDFTDTQYF
TRBJ2-1	many	.	TRBV7-2	TGTGCCAGCAGCTTAGGGCGGGGCTCCTACAATGAGCAGTTCTTC	CASSLGRGSYNEQFF
TRBJ1-2	.	.	TRBV6-4	TGTGCCAGCAGTCCCGAGGGGGGGTATGGCTACACCTTC	CASSPEGGYGYTF
TRBJ2-1	.	TRBD2	TRBV9	TGTGCCAGCAGCGCACGGACTAGCGGGAGTGAGCAGTTCTTC	CASSARTSGSEQFF
TRBJ1-5	.	.	TRBV6-5	TGTGCCAGCAGCCGCTCATGGGCCAAGGATAGCAATCAGCCCCAGCATTTT	CASSRSWAKDSNQPQHF
TRBJ2-3	many	TRBD2	TRBV7-2	TGTGCCAGCAGCTTTGTTAGCGGGGCCACAGATACGCAGTATTTT	CASSFVSGATDTQYF